This T cell receptor beta chain is drawn from a study of regulatory T cells in long-lasting Graves disease. Study results and limitations: Preferential use of TRBV28, TRBJ1-2 and TRBJ2-5 was seen in persistent disease.

Trimming cost V 6 bases and J 7 bases; bases outside gene matches: 6. This CDR3 comprises 14 residues. This clonotype was recorded at least ten times. Its specificity is not known. Time point reported: newly diagnosed GD, antithyroid drugs for less than 3 months. PBMCs provided the RNA from which the TCR library was made. CDR3 regions were amplified by Arm-PCR using iRepertoire HTBI primers to build TCR beta libraries. TCRdb passed the multiplex PCR reads through MiXCR, listing each CDR3 protein once. The table lists approximately 350,000 distinct CDR3 sequences, over 15% of them singletons. These same records also appear under a second study, on T cells in Graves' hyperthyroidism and ophthalmopathy. Turning to that study: These patients, aged 18 to 65, had recently diagnosed hyperthyroidism lasting under 2 months. The study based diagnoses on clinical symptoms, serum thyroxine and TRAb, thyroid ultrasound and orbital computed tomography.

Sequenced material: peripheral blood mononuclear cells (PBMCs), taken at new diagnosis, from a patient treated with antithyroid drugs. The clonotype originates from a man between 40 and 49 years old with Graves disease. V usage is TRBV12-3 or TRBV12-4 and J usage is TRBJ1-5, with 10 bases that match TRBD1. CDR3 protein: CASSPRTGGQPQHF. The CDR3 nucleotides read TGTGCCAGCAGCCCGAGGACAGGGGGACAGCCCCAGCATTTT.